These T cell receptor beta chains were read from a single sample in a study of blood T cell repertoires in COVID-19. Libraries were prepared by immunoSEQ multiplex PCR; TCRdb keeps only in-frame clonotypes and omits some of them. The repertoire includes more than 250,000 clones, 86% of them detected once, and under 2% sits in the top ten. Sequenced: peripheral blood. The source of these receptors is a woman in her forties or fifties with acute or convalescent COVID-19. Both conserved end residues are part of each CDR3. Fields, in order: CDR3 length, V gene, J gene, clone size, D gene, CDR3 protein, CDR3 DNA. D genes are given only for firm matches. Clone size appears in some rows only: once, few, many, or a class for an expanded clone.

15	TRBV7-3	TRBJ2-1	-	-	CASSSTGSSYNEQFF	TGTGCCAGCAGCTCCACAGGGAGCTCCTACAATGAGCAGTTCTTC
13	TRBV28	TRBJ1-2	few	-	CASSLPGSYGYTF	TGTGCCAGCAGTTTGCCAGGCTCCTATGGCTACACCTTC
13	TRBV6-2/TRBV6-3	TRBJ1-1	-	-	CASSVVRATEAFF	TGTGCCAGCAGCGTTGTGCGGGCGACTGAAGCTTTCTTT
12	TRBV7-9	TRBJ2-7	-	-	CASSSQGYEQYF	TGTGCCAGCAGCTCACAGGGCTACGAGCAGTACTTC
17	TRBV9	TRBJ2-2	-	-	CASSVHAQGSNTGELFF	TGTGCCAGCAGCGTTCACGCACAGGGATCGAACACCGGGGAGCTGTTTTTT
15	TRBV29-1	TRBJ1-1	-	TRBD1	CSVGGQGALNTEAFF	TGCAGCGTTGGGGGACAGGGGGCTCTGAACACTGAAGCTTTCTTT
15	TRBV14	TRBJ2-2	-	-	CASRPYKIRSGELFF	TGTGCCAGCAGGCCCTATAAGATACGATCGGGGGAGCTGTTTTTT
17	TRBV6-6	TRBJ2-2	-	-	CASSPRNTADFTGELFF	TGTGCCAGCAGTCCCCGAAATACAGCGGACTTTACCGGGGAGCTGTTTTTT
13	TRBV12-3/TRBV12-4	TRBJ1-2	-	-	CASSLTGNYGYTF	TGTGCCAGCAGTTTAACCGGGAACTATGGCTACACCTTC
14	TRBV11-2	TRBJ2-5	-	TRBD1	CASSLGDSFLTQYF	TGTGCCAGCAGCTTAGGGGACAGCTTCTTGACCCAGTACTTC
16	TRBV9	TRBJ2-1	-	-	CASSAGGTDLYNEQFF	TGTGCCAGCAGCGCCGGAGGGACGGATCTTTACAATGAGCAGTTCTTC
16	TRBV2	TRBJ1-5	-	-	CASRSRVSGANQPQHF	TGTGCCAGCCGCAGCAGGGTTTCTGGAGCCAATCAGCCCCAGCATTTT
16	TRBV5-1	TRBJ2-7	-	TRBD2	CASSLASSGNSYEQYF	TGCGCCAGCAGCTTGGCCTCTAGCGGGAACTCCTACGAGCAGTACTTC
16	TRBV6-2/TRBV6-3	TRBJ2-7	-	-	CASRPTGLPSSYEQYF	TGTGCCAGCAGACCTACAGGGCTCCCAAGCTCCTACGAGCAGTACTTC
13	TRBV27	TRBJ1-2	-	-	CATRFLRGGGYTF	TGTGCCACGCGATTCCTCCGAGGGGGAGGCTACACCTTC
14	TRBV5-6	TRBJ2-5	few	TRBD1	CASSRTGVGETQYF	TGTGCCAGCAGCCGGACAGGGGTGGGGGAGACCCAGTACTTC
14	TRBV7-2	TRBJ2-7	-	TRBD2	CASSLMFLAGGVYF	TGTGCCAGCAGCTTAATGTTTCTAGCGGGAGGGGTGTACTTC